The subject of this entry is one TCR beta chain. The data derive from a study of blood T cell repertoires in COVID-19. The overall study: The samples span acute and convalescent COVID-19 from the United States, Italy and Spain. T cells, B-cell-depleted T cells, or PBMCs provided the cDNA or gDNA that served as material.

V lost 4 bases to trimming and J lost 0 bases, with 11 bases between them. Germline loops: CDR1 SGDLS, CDR2 YYNGEE. The CDR3 length is 15 residues. In the source study's methods: Quantification of nucleated cells was approximated via reference gene primer amplification. Clones were sequenced by immunoSEQ multiplex PCR, and TCRdb holds only the in-frame ones, with some missing. V, J and clone size reflect that table, while D and trimming were determined from the DNA. The table shows over 200,000 clones, with around 90% occurring only once. Followed longitudinally, the Seattle patients had been enrolled during active infection.

This clonotype was obtained from a man aged 30 to 45 with COVID-19, enrolled during active disease. The sequenced sample consisted of peripheral blood. The chain couples TRBV9 to TRBJ1-5; D not certain. The CDR3 DNA reads TGTGCCAGCAGCTTTCGGGGTAATAGCAATCAGCCCCAGCATTTT. Encoded protein: CASSFRGNSNQPQHF.